The 9 T cell receptor beta chains below come from one sample, sequenced in a study of PD-L1 blockade in urothelial cancer. Data came from immunoSEQ multiplex PCR; TCRdb stores just in-frame clones and leaves some out. The data contain tens of thousands of clones, 85% to 90% of them singletons. The time point here: pretreatment peripheral blood. This specimen consisted of PBMCs, obtained around atezolizumab (anti-PD-L1) treatment. The receptors shown here come from a man aged 70-80 years with urothelial cancer.

The chain carries TRBV25-1 and TRBJ2-1; 10 bases map to TRBD2. The junction had 4 bases not matched to a gene; V was cut back by 4 bases and J by 13 bases. Germline V CDR1 and CDR2: MGHDK, SYGVNS. This CDR3 spans 12 amino acids. The CDR3 region has the DNA TGTGCCAGCAGTGGCACTAGCGGGATACAGTTCTTC. Translation gives CASSGTSGIQFF.

The chain links TRBV19 to TRBJ1-3; D might be TRBD1 (6 bases). CDR1 and CDR2 from the germline V gene are LNHDA and SQIVND (reference sequence). Trimming stripped 6 bases from V and 0 bases from J, with 9 bases between. This CDR3 contains 14 residues. DNA of the CDR3: TGTGCCAGTAGAACAGGGACCTCTGGAAACACCATATATTTT. This encodes CASRTGTSGNTIYF.

This chain uses TRBV5-8 with TRBJ2-7; the D gene is possibly TRBD1 (6 bases). The germline gives CDR1 SGHTS, CDR2 YDEGEE. The CDR3 has 12 residues. V was shortened by 2 bases and J by 3 bases, with 6 bases between the two germline ends. CDR3: CASSLQGYEQYF. The CDR3 region has the DNA TGTGCCAGCAGCTTACAGGGCTACGAGCAGTACTTC.

This chain links TRBV13 with TRBJ2-1; 8 bases line up with TRBD2. The germline V gene encodes CDR1 PRHDT and CDR2 FYEKMQ (reference sequence). This CDR3 is built from 14 residues. After removal of 4 bases from V and 9 bases from J, the junction contained 8 bases not matched to a gene. CDR3 region: CASSYKRESIEQFF. The CDR3, as DNA: TGTGCCAGCAGCTACAAGCGGGAGAGTATTGAGCAGTTCTTC.

This chain uses TRBV28 with TRBJ2-2, with D perhaps TRBD2 (6 bases). The CDR3 extends over 14 amino acids. Trimming removed 3 bases at V and 4 bases at J, with 9 bases between. Germline CDR1 reads MDHEN; CDR2 reads SYDVKM. In DNA, the CDR3 is TGTGCCAGCAGTTTTGCGGGGTTCACCGGGGAGCTGTTTTTT. As protein: CASSFAGFTGELFF.

CDR3 bases: TGCGCCAGCAGCCCCGAAAGGGGACTAGCGGGGTACGAGCAGTACTTC. Residues: CASSPERGLAGYEQYF. The chain carries TRBV4-1 and TRBJ2-7, with TRBD2 identical over 13 bases. The CDR3 is 16 residues long. J was trimmed by 4 bases and V by 4 bases; bases with no gene match: 7. Germline CDR1 is MGHRA and CDR2 is YSYEKL.

V is TRBV18 and J is TRBJ2-1, with a possible D match to TRBD2 (6 bases). CDR3 length: 15 residues. V lost 3 bases, J lost 8 bases, and 17 bases lay in between. Germline assignment: CDR1 KGHSH and CDR2 LQKENI. CDR3 coding DNA: TGTGCCAGCTCACCTCCCGGAGGGGCGTGGGATGAGCAGTTCTTC. Translation: CASSPPGGAWDEQFF.

The chain joins TRBV18 to TRBJ1-2; the match to TRBD1 covers 10 bases. Germline lookup yields CDR1 KGHSH and CDR2 LQKENI. With 5 bases clipped from V and 7 bases from J, the junction kept 7 bases outside the gene matches. This CDR3 is 14 amino acids long. Here the CDR3 reads CASSSGTGDGGYTF. CDR3 sequence (DNA): TGTGCCAGCTCATCCGGGACAGGGGACGGTGGCTACACCTTC.

The chain recombines TRBV4-1 with TRBJ2-2; 7 bases align to TRBD2. The CDR3 contains 15 residues. In germline, CDR1 is MGHRA, CDR2 YSYEKL. With V trimmed by 4 bases and J by 5 bases, 7 bases remained unmatched. CDR3 in amino acids: CASSLSSSGTGELFF. CDR3 in DNA: TGCGCCAGCAGCCTAAGTTCTAGCGGAACCGGGGAGCTGTTTTTT.